The rows below give T cell receptor beta chains drawn from one sample of a study of regulatory T cells in long-lasting Graves disease. MiXCR, run by TCRdb on the multiplex PCR reads, gives a single entry per CDR3 protein. This table holds more than 350,000 distinct CDR3 sequences, under 25% found once. Sequenced here: peripheral blood mononuclear cells (PBMCs), sampled when the disease was refractory, from a patient treated with antithyroid drugs. These receptors all stem from a female donor with Graves disease. CDR3s include the opening cysteine and the closing phenylalanine or tryptophan. The D gene is left open where the match is weak. Expanded clones are given a class, and other clones once, few, many or no size at all.

j_gene	abundance	d_gene	v_gene	CDR3aa	CDR3nt
TRBJ2-5	many	.	TRBV12-3/TRBV12-4	CASSLVQIQETQYF	TGTGCCAGCAGTTTAGTTCAGATTCAGGAGACCCAGTACTTC
TRBJ1-4	many	.	TRBV28	CASSFATLGEKLFF	TGTGCCAGCAGTTTTGCGACCCTGGGGGAAAAACTGTTTTTT
TRBJ1-6	many	.	TRBV6-2/TRBV6-3	CASSYSHPTESPLHF	TGTGCCAGCAGTTACTCCCATCCCACCGAGTCACCCCTCCACTTT
TRBJ2-7	.	TRBD2	TRBV6-2/TRBV6-3	CATGTRSSYEQYF	TGTGCCACCGGGACTAGGTCCTCCTACGAGCAGTACTTC
TRBJ1-1	many	TRBD1	TRBV12-3/TRBV12-4	CASRRTGGIRNTEAFF	TGTGCCAGCAGGAGGACAGGGGGGATCAGGAACACTGAAGCTTTCTTT
TRBJ2-5	few	.	TRBV4-1	CASSQLGRGQETQYF	TGCGCCAGCAGCCAACTGGGCCGCGGCCAAGAGACCCAGTACTTC
TRBJ2-1	.	.	TRBV11-3	CASSLGASRQGDEQFF	TGTGCCAGCAGCTTAGGGGCTAGCCGACAAGGCGATGAGCAGTTCTTC
TRBJ2-1	.	.	TRBV7-2	CASSPRRQVEQFF	TGTGCCAGCAGCCCGCGAAGACAGGTTGAGCAGTTCTTC
TRBJ2-1	few	TRBD2	TRBV2	CASSETAGGPDEQFF	TGTGCCAGCAGTGAAACAGCGGGAGGGCCCGATGAGCAGTTCTTC
TRBJ2-2	many	.	TRBV12-3/TRBV12-4	CASSLTGTLTGELFF	TGTGCCAGCAGTCTCACGGGTACCCTGACCGGGGAGCTGTTTTTT
TRBJ1-1	.	TRBD1	TRBV10-3	CATQMGQGGEAFF	TGTGCCACCCAGATGGGACAGGGAGGTGAAGCTTTCTTT
TRBJ1-1	few	.	TRBV27	CASSQIQGWGTEAFF	TGTGCCAGCAGTCAAATACAGGGATGGGGCACTGAAGCTTTCTTT
TRBJ2-2	.	TRBD2	TRBV2	CASSELAGGSGELFF	TGTGCCAGCAGTGAACTAGCGGGAGGGTCCGGGGAGCTGTTTTTT
TRBJ2-2	many	.	TRBV2	CASSEEGNTGELFF	TGTGCCAGCAGTGAGGAGGGAAACACCGGGGAGCTGTTTTTT
TRBJ2-7	many	.	TRBV3-1	CASSLGQIYYEQYF	TGTGCCAGCAGCCTCGGGCAGATCTACTACGAGCAGTACTTC
TRBJ1-1	few	.	TRBV5-1	CASSWDIGNPEAFF	TGCGCCAGCAGCTGGGACATTGGGAACCCTGAAGCTTTCTTT
TRBJ2-1	.	TRBD2	TRBV19	CASSIAGALAGSNEQFF	TGTGCCAGTAGTATAGCTGGGGCACTAGCGGGTTCCAATGAGCAGTTCTTC
TRBJ2-5	many	TRBD2	TRBV6-1	CASSAPSGKETQYF	TGTGCCAGCAGTGCGCCGAGCGGGAAGGAGACCCAGTACTTC
TRBJ1-5	many	.	TRBV20-1	CSAMRTTEQPQHF	TGCAGTGCTATGAGGACGACGGAACAGCCCCAGCATTTT
TRBJ1-2	many	TRBD1	TRBV29-1	CSTGQGVSGYTF	TGCAGCACAGGACAGGGAGTATCTGGCTACACCTTC
TRBJ1-4	.	TRBD1	TRBV28	CASSLEGASQKLFF	TGTGCCAGCAGCTTGGAGGGGGCCAGCCAAAAACTGTTTTTT
TRBJ1-5	many	.	TRBV6-1	CASSQTGISQPQHF	TGTGCCAGCAGTCAAACAGGGATTTCTCAGCCCCAGCATTTT
TRBJ2-5	few	.	TRBV18	CASSLEVGAETQYF	TGTGCCAGCTCACTAGAAGTGGGGGCGGAGACCCAGTACTTC
TRBJ1-5	few	.	TRBV20-1	CSARGLLTPNQPQHF	TGCAGTGCTAGGGGACTGCTAACCCCCAATCAGCCCCAGCATTTT
TRBJ2-5	.	.	TRBV19	CATLESGSQETQYF	TGTGCCACCCTGGAGTCGGGGTCCCAAGAGACCCAGTACTTC
TRBJ1-4	.	.	TRBV29-1	CSVVINEKLFF	TGCAGCGTCGTTATTAATGAAAAACTGTTTTTT
TRBJ2-1	.	TRBD1	TRBV6-4	CASSDSTGQGRNEQFF	TGTGCCAGCAGTGACTCAACGGGACAGGGGCGGAATGAGCAGTTCTTC
TRBJ1-5	.	.	TRBV19	CAHYSNQPQHF	TGTGCCCACTATAGCAATCAGCCCCAGCATTTT
TRBJ2-7	many	.	TRBV10-3	CAISEGRDEQYF	TGTGCCATCAGTGAAGGGAGAGACGAGCAGTACTTC
TRBJ1-5	many	.	TRBV6-5	CASSYGISLSQPQHF	TGTGCCAGCAGTTACGGGATTTCTCTGTCTCAGCCCCAGCATTTT
TRBJ1-1	many	.	TRBV28	CASSLFLSTGVNTEAFF	TGTGCCAGCAGTTTATTCTTATCGACAGGAGTAAACACTGAAGCTTTCTTT
TRBJ1-5	few	TRBD1	TRBV7-8	CASSLASGGGGPQHF	TGTGCCAGCAGCTTAGCGTCAGGGGGGGGGGGGCCCCAGCATTTT
TRBJ2-1	.	.	TRBV14	CASSFYPYNEQFF	TGTGCCAGCAGCTTCTATCCATACAATGAGCAGTTCTTC
TRBJ2-2	many	.	TRBV2	CASTITPGELFF	TGTGCCAGCACTATAACCCCCGGGGAGCTGTTTTTT
TRBJ1-5	many	.	TRBV28	CASSLPGTPTPNQPQHF	TGTGCCAGCAGTTTACCTGGGACCCCAACCCCCAATCAGCCCCAGCATTTT
TRBJ1-6	many	.	TRBV20-1	CSAQGQGGNSPLHF	TGCAGTGCCCAAGGGCAGGGCGGTAATTCACCCCTCCACTTT
TRBJ1-3	many	.	TRBV12-3/TRBV12-4	CASSPQGGNTIYF	TGTGCCAGCAGTCCCCAGGGTGGAAACACCATATATTTT
TRBJ1-4	many	TRBD1	TRBV12-3/TRBV12-4	CASSLAMGQGFEKLFF	TGTGCCAGCAGTTTAGCGATGGGACAGGGGTTTGAAAAACTGTTTTTT
TRBJ1-1	.	.	TRBV24-1	CATSDTRHETEAFF	TGTGCCACCAGTGACACTCGACACGAAACTGAAGCTTTCTTT
TRBJ2-7	.	.	TRBV3-1	CASSQDRTSRDYEQYF	TGTGCCAGCAGCCAAGATCGTACTAGCCGAGACTACGAGCAGTACTTC
TRBJ2-7	few	.	TRBV28	CASHWDFAYEQYF	TGTGCCAGTCACTGGGACTTTGCCTACGAGCAGTACTTC
TRBJ1-6	.	.	TRBV30	CAWRGFENSPLHF	TGTGCCTGGAGGGGTTTCGAGAATTCACCCCTCCACTTT
TRBJ2-5	many	TRBD1	TRBV7-2	CASSLETGTQTQYF	TGTGCCAGCAGCCTTGAGACAGGGACACAGACCCAGTACTTC
TRBJ1-3	many	.	TRBV28	CASSVSTLSGNTIYF	TGTGCCAGCAGTGTCTCGACACTCTCTGGAAACACCATATATTTT
TRBJ2-1	.	TRBD2	TRBV7-6	CASSDLVLADYNEQFF	TGTGCCAGCAGCGACCTGGTCCTAGCGGATTACAATGAGCAGTTCTTC
TRBJ1-4	.	TRBD1	TRBV20-1	CSAGTSGQNNEKLFF	TGCAGTGCTGGAACCTCGGGACAGAATAATGAAAAACTGTTTTTT
TRBJ2-5	many	.	TRBV28	CASSLWQANQETQYF	TGTGCCAGCAGTTTATGGCAGGCCAACCAAGAGACCCAGTACTTC
TRBJ1-5	.	.	TRBV4-2	CASSQEVVGGQPQHF	TGTGCCAGCAGCCAAGAAGTGGTGGGCGGACAGCCCCAGCATTTT
TRBJ2-7	many	.	TRBV12-3/TRBV12-4	CASRRDVYEQYF	TGTGCCAGCAGGAGGGACGTCTACGAGCAGTACTTC
TRBJ2-7	.	.	TRBV28	CASQGTHYEQYF	TGTGCCAGCCAGGGGACACACTACGAGCAGTACTTC